This T cell receptor beta chain was captured by sequencing in a study of PD-1 blockade in mismatch repair-deficient tumors. Findings of the study overall: Tumor-resident clones, often undetectable pretreatment in blood, expanded then contracted after pembrolizumab.

The TCR-sequenced patients were a few responders to pembrolizumab. Germline V lookup: CDR1 SGHRS, CDR2 YFSETQ. J gave up 8 bases and V 0 bases, and 7 bases lay outside the gene matches. The CDR3 totals 14 residues. The sample holds a few counts of this clone. Its matching antigen is unknown. The assay was immunoSEQ multiplex PCR, and TCRdb's table has in-frame clones only and misses some. Altogether roughly 80,000 clones are present, approximately 81% being singletons, with the ten largest covering about 2.4%. The starting material was peripheral blood, obtained 12 weeks after starting pembrolizumab. The TCR comes from an adult with mismatch repair-deficient cancer. The chain links TRBV5-1 to TRBJ1-2; 7 nucleotides align to TRBD1. CDR3 coding DNA: TGCGCCAGCAGCTTGGATCCGGCACAGGGGGGCTACACCTTC. Its translation is CASSLDPAQGGYTF.